These 17 T cell receptor beta chains were sequenced from one sample in a study of T cell repertoires in cytomegalovirus infection. Antigens for these TCRs are unknown. TCRdb analysed the reads with MiXCR anew, one entry per CDR3 protein. The sample lists about 920,000 distinct CDR3 sequences; around 31% were seen once. The sequenced sample was cultured CD8+ T cells from PBMCs, obtained from culture after CMV antigen stimulation. The receptor set was obtained from a human donor in good health (CMV status not recorded). Some clones in this sample may be carry-over from other donors' samples.

CDR3 nucleotides: TGTGCCAGCAGCTTGCGGGGTAGCGGGGTTAGCTCCTACAATGAGCAGTTCTTC. As protein: CASSLRGSGVSSYNEQFF. V usage is TRBV5-6 and J usage is TRBJ2-1; 8 nucleotides match TRBD2. Germline V CDR1 and CDR2: SGHDT, YYEEEE. With V trimmed by 1 base and J by 0 bases, 9 bases remained unmatched. This CDR3 has 18 residues.

V and J are TRBV2 and TRBJ2-1; 7 positions match TRBD2. V shed 7 bases, J shed 6 bases, and the junction held 6 bases outside the gene matches. This CDR3 spans 13 amino acids. Germline CDR1 reads SNHLY; CDR2 reads FYNNEI. The CDR3 coding sequence is TGTGCCAGCACCAGCGGGACTATCAATGAGCAGTTCTTC. Amino acids: CASTSGTINEQFF. Looking up the rest from reference TRBV2 and TRBJ2-1 gives the full variable domain: EPEVTQTPSHQVTQMGQEVILRCVPISNHLYFYWYRQILGQKVEFLVSFYNNEISEKSEIFDDQFSVERPDGSNFTLKIRSTKLEDSAMYFCASTSGTINEQFFGPGTRLTVL.

The chain recombines TRBV6-2 or TRBV6-3 with TRBJ1-1, with D hard to call. V lost 4 bases, J lost 6 bases, and 12 bases lay in between. Germline values: CDR1 MNHEY, CDR2 SVGEGT. The CDR3 is made up of 13 amino acids. DNA for the CDR3: TGTGCCAGCAGTTCCACCCCCAGGCCTGAAGCTTTCTTT. Translation: CASSSTPRPEAFF.

In the case of this clonotype: Mismatch with germline at one junction end may stem from a read error. This chain uses TRBV7-6 with TRBJ2-1, with 8 bases aligning to TRBD2. This CDR3 is 16 amino acids long. Germline V gene sequence: CDR1 SGHVS, CDR2 FNYEAQ. CDR3 sequence reads: CASSLAPQRGSNGQFF. The CDR3 DNA sequence: TGTGCCAGCAGCTTAGCGCCTCAGCGGGGGTCGAATGGGCAGTTCTTC.

This chain links TRBV4-1 with TRBJ2-3; 11 bases line up with TRBD2. The CDR3 covers 17 residues. Unmatched junction bases numbered 6, after V lost 0 bases and J lost 4 bases. Germline V gene sequence: CDR1 MGHRA, CDR2 YSYEKL. CDR3 coding DNA: TGCGCCAGCAGCCAAGATGAGCCTAGCGGGGGGTCAGATACGCAGTATTTT. Translation gives CASSQDEPSGGSDTQYF.

The chain is built from TRBV28 and TRBJ1-5; 7 positions match TRBD1. With 6 bases clipped from V and 9 bases from J, the junction kept 8 bases outside the gene matches. This CDR3 contains 13 residues. Germline CDR1 reads MDHEN; CDR2 reads SYDVKM. In nucleotides, the CDR3 is TGTGCCAGCAGCCGGGACAGAGGGCGGCCCCAGCATTTT. Protein sequence: CASSRDRGRPQHF.

V and J are TRBV6-5 and TRBJ2-3; D gene unclear. In germline, CDR1 is MNHEY, CDR2 SVGAGI. The CDR3 contains 11 residues. Between the trimmed V and J ends, which lost 3 bases and 13 bases, there was a span of 11 bases. This CDR3 is CASSYGVQEYF. CDR3 sequence (DNA): TGTGCCAGCAGTTATGGGGTTCAGGAGTATTTT.

This clonotype occurred a few times. V and J are TRBV4-2 and TRBJ2-7; D is unresolved. Germline V CDR1 and CDR2: LGHNA, YNFKEQ. The CDR3 sequence is 14 residues long. Trimming shortened V by 0 bases and J by 3 bases, and 9 bases separated the two germline ends. CDR3 sequence: CASSQDLGHYEQYV. CDR3 nucleotides: TGTGCCAGCAGCCAAGATCTGGGCCACTACGAGCAGTACGTC.

This clonotype was seen a few times. This sequence joins TRBV7-3 and TRBJ2-1, with D perhaps matching TRBD1 or TRBD2 (6 bases each). The CDR3 extends over 15 amino acids. The germline gives CDR1 SGHTA, CDR2 FQGTGA. Trimming pared 3 bases from V and 3 bases from J, leaving 12 bases between. For the CDR3, the DNA is TGTGCCAGCAGCTTGACGGGGGCCCGCTACAATGAGCAGTTCTTC. Protein: CASSLTGARYNEQFF.

This clonotype was detected many times. The chain's CDR3 is CASSQDPGPEAFF. The CDR3 DNA is TGTGCCAGCAGCCAGGATCCGGGACCTGAAGCTTTCTTT. The J gene is TRBJ1-1, the V gene TRBV4-2; TRBD1 might be the D (5 bases). The CDR3 is 13 amino acids. Deletions cut 3 bases from V and 6 bases from J, with 11 bases between. Germline CDR1 reads LGHNA; CDR2 reads YNFKEQ.

This clonotype has more than one count but fewer than ten. This chain uses TRBV15 with TRBJ2-5, with 11 bases matching TRBD2. CDR1 is LNHNV, CDR2 YYDKDF, per germline (reference sequence). The CDR3 has 16 amino acids. The V and J ends lost 5 bases and 3 bases, in that order; junction bases with no gene match: 8. The CDR3 reads CATSPGTSGGKETQYF. CDR3 nucleotides: TGTGCCACCAGCCCTGGCACTAGCGGGGGAAAAGAGACCCAGTACTTC.

This clonotype was counted a single time. The CDR3 DNA is TGTGCCAGCAAAGCAACAGGGGGCGTTGAAGCTTTCTTT. Its protein is CASKATGGVEAFF. The rearrangement links TRBV25-1 to TRBJ1-1, with 9 bases that match TRBD1. The CDR3 is 13 amino acids. Trimming took 7 bases from V and 7 from J; bases not matched to a gene: 7. Germline V CDR1 and CDR2: MGHDK, SYGVNS. Supplemented by reference TRBV25-1 and TRBJ1-1, the full variable domain reads EADIYQTPRYLVIGTGKKITLECSQTMGHDKMYWYQQDPGMELHLIHYSYGVNSTEKGDLSSESTVSRIRTEHFPLTLESARPSHTSQYLCASKATGGVEAFFGQGTRLTVV.

The chain has TRBV6-1 and TRBJ2-7; D perhaps matches TRBD2 (5 bases). The V end lost 4 bases, the J end lost 0 bases, and 13 bases lay between the germline ends. The germline V gene has CDR1 MNHNS and CDR2 SASEGT. The CDR3 sequence is 15 residues long. In DNA, the CDR3 is TGTGCCAGCAGTGCTTCCCTCGAGGGCTCCTACGAGCAGTACGTC. Protein product: CASSASLEGSYEQYV.

V and J are TRBV6-5 and TRBJ2-1, with a tentative D call TRBD1 (6 bases). The CDR3 length is 14 residues. Germline loops: CDR1 MNHEY, CDR2 SVGAGI. Between the trimmed V and J ends, which lost 6 bases and 8 bases, there was a span of 17 bases. The CDR3 sequence is CASSRGLNSDEQFF. The CDR3, as DNA: TGTGCCAGCAGCAGGGGTCTCAATTCCGATGAGCAGTTCTTC.

This clonotype was seen many times. The CDR3 sequence: CASSLQGALDTQYF. DNA of the CDR3: TGTGCCAGCAGCTTACAGGGGGCACTTGATACGCAGTATTTT. The rearrangement joins TRBV7-6 to TRBJ2-3; 8 bases match TRBD1. Trimming at V came to 2 bases and at J to 6 bases, leaving 4 bases not matched to a gene. CDR1 and CDR2 from the germline V gene are SGHVS and FNYEAQ. The CDR3 has 14 residues.

In this sample, this clonotype turned up many times. J is TRBJ2-1 and V is TRBV6-1; 11 bases line up with TRBD1. Germline lookup yields CDR1 MNHNS and CDR2 SASEGT. The CDR3 length is 16 residues. The V segment lost 7 bases and the J segment 5 bases; nucleotides outside the gene matches: 10. CDR3 loop: CASTADRGRVHNEQFF. CDR3 sequence (DNA): TGTGCCAGCACCGCGGACAGGGGGCGCGTCCACAATGAGCAGTTCTTC.

This clonotype was seen more than once but under ten times. The V call is TRBV7-4, the J call TRBJ1-1; tentatively, D is TRBD1 (5 bases). Per the germline V gene, CDR1 is SGHVT and CDR2 is SQSDAQ. The CDR3 sequence is 16 residues long. The ends were cut back, 0 bases at V and 1 base at J, with 12 bases in the middle. CDR3 sequence reads: CASSLALGQTNTEAFF. The CDR3 nucleotides read TGTGCCAGCAGCTTAGCGCTAGGACAAACGAACACTGAAGCTTTCTTT.